These 15 T cell receptor beta chains share one sample of origin, sequenced in a study of early T cells in non-severe SARS-CoV-2 infection. TCRdb reprocessed the 5' RACE reads with MiXCR, giving one entry per CDR3 protein. In the table there are about 71,000 distinct CDR3 sequences, around 12% of which are singletons. The specimen was whole blood, collected at baseline. These receptors were collected from an adult who was a healthcare worker with PCR-confirmed SARS-CoV-2 infection or an uninfected control (not recorded which).

The chain uses TRBV18 and TRBJ2-7; D is perhaps TRBD2 (5 bases). Trimming left V 2 bases short and J 3 bases short, with 14 bases between. The germline V gene has CDR1 KGHSH and CDR2 LQKENI. This CDR3 is 15 amino acids long. The CDR3: CASSPSRERGYEQYF. Here the CDR3 DNA reads TGTGCCAGCTCACCAAGTCGCGAACGGGGCTACGAGCAGTACTTC.

This clonotype was detected ten times or more. The chain recombines TRBV7-2 with TRBJ2-5; D is ambiguous. V gave up 4 bases and J gave up 2 bases, with 8 bases separating them. Per germline, CDR1 SGHTA and CDR2 FQGNSA. CDR3 size: 13 residues. CDR3: CASSSPPQETQYF. CDR3 bases: TGTGCCAGCAGCTCACCCCCGCAAGAGACCCAGTACTTC.

This clonotype was observed a handful of times. The chain links TRBV20-1 to TRBJ2-1; 9 nucleotides match TRBD2. CDR3 length equals 16 residues. V shed 3 bases, J shed 8 bases, and the junction held 14 bases outside the gene matches. Germline assignment: CDR1 DFQATT and CDR2 SNEGSKA (reference sequence). This CDR3 is CSASTAGGAWVDEQFF. The CDR3 DNA sequence: TGCAGTGCTAGTACTGCGGGGGGGGCATGGGTCGATGAGCAGTTCTTC.

There are a few counts of this clonotype. The V gene is TRBV28, the J gene TRBJ1-1; TRBD1 matches 7 bases. CDR1 and CDR2 (germline): MDHEN, SYDVKM. This CDR3 spans 18 amino acids. With 7 bases clipped from V and 6 bases from J, the junction kept 23 bases outside the gene matches. The CDR3 DNA sequence: TGTGCCAGCACCCCACAGGGGCCAGGGGTACAAATCGTTCCTGAAGCTTTCTTT. Its translation: CASTPQGPGVQIVPEAFF.

This clonotype has at least ten counts. The chain recombines TRBV28 with TRBJ1-5; TRBD1 might be the D (6 bases). V gave up 11 bases and J gave up 2 bases, with 16 bases separating them. This CDR3 is 14 amino acids long. The germline CDR1 and CDR2 sequences are MDHEN and SYDVKM. The CDR3 spells CAVHGTLGNQPQHF. The DNA of the CDR3 is TGTGCCGTTCACGGGACACTGGGCAATCAGCCCCAGCATTTT. The full variable domain, in which reference TRBV28 and TRBJ1-5 provide the parts outside the CDR3, is DVKVTQSSRYLVKRTGEKVFLECVQDMDHENMFWYRQDPGLGLRLIYFSYDVKMKEKGDIPEGYSVSREKKERFSLILESASTNQTSMYLCAVHGTLGNQPQHFGDGTRLSIL.

This clonotype has more than one count but fewer than ten. This chain joins TRBV24-1 and TRBJ2-1; a possible D gene is TRBD2 (6 bases). V shed 4 bases and J shed 8 bases, with 14 bases lying between them. Germline V lookup: CDR1 KGHDR, CDR2 SFDVKD. The CDR3 consists of 14 residues. The CDR3: CATSDPGVGDEQFF. The DNA for the CDR3 is TGTGCCACCAGTGACCCGGGGGTCGGGGATGAGCAGTTCTTC.

This clonotype came up once. CDR3 bases: TGTGCCAGCAGTATCACTAGCGGGGGGCCCCCAGATACGCAGTATTTT. Translating it yields CASSITSGGPPDTQYF. This chain links TRBV28 with TRBJ2-3, with TRBD2 identical over 12 bases. Germline CDR1 MDHEN, CDR2 SYDVKM. CDR3 length equals 16 residues. V shed 5 bases, J shed 4 bases, and the junction held 7 bases outside the gene matches. The complete variable domain, with remaining parts taken from reference TRBV28 and TRBJ2-3, reads DVKVTQSSRYLVKRTGEKVFLECVQDMDHENMFWYRQDPGLGLRLIYFSYDVKMKEKGDIPEGYSVSREKKERFSLILESASTNQTSMYLCASSITSGGPPDTQYFGPGTRLTVL.

This clonotype was seen at least ten times. The chain joins TRBV7-9 to TRBJ1-1, with a weak D call TRBD1 (5 bases). CDR1 is SEHNR, CDR2 FQNEAQ, per germline (reference sequence). The CDR3 totals 15 residues. Trimming took off 2 bases at V and 4 bases at J, with 14 bases between the two ends. CDR3 DNA: TGTGCCAGCAGCTTACGGGGAGGGGTGCCCACTGAAGCTTTCTTT. It encodes CASSLRGGVPTEAFF.

This clonotype was found a few times. CDR3 protein: CASSLDGSGSREQFF. The CDR3 DNA sequence: TGTGCCAGCAGCTTAGATGGTAGCGGCTCGCGTGAGCAGTTCTTC. The chain has TRBV13 and TRBJ2-1, with a tentative D call TRBD2 (6 bases). This CDR3 is built from 15 residues. V shed 1 base and J shed 9 bases, with 16 bases lying between them. CDR1 and CDR2 (germline): PRHDT, FYEKMQ (reference sequence).

This clonotype has only a few counts. This chain uses TRBV2 with TRBJ2-5; D unclear. Germline loops: CDR1 SNHLY, CDR2 FYNNEI. V shed 2 bases and J shed 5 bases, with 9 bases lying between them. The length of the CDR3 is 13 residues. The CDR3 here is CASSENLGETQYF. For the CDR3, the DNA is TGTGCCAGCAGTGAAAATCTGGGGGAGACCCAGTACTTC.

The chain has TRBV20-1 and TRBJ2-7; possible D gene TRBD1, 6 bases. The V and J ends lost 0 bases and 1 base respectively, with 16 bases between them. Germline lookup yields CDR1 DFQATT and CDR2 SNEGSKA (reference sequence). This CDR3 spans 16 amino acids. The chain's CDR3 is CSARDLGHRLSYEQYF. CDR3 coding DNA: TGCAGTGCTAGAGATTTGGGACACCGCCTATCCTACGAGCAGTACTTC.

The V call is TRBV5-1, the J call TRBJ1-2, with D maybe TRBD1 (6 bases). Germline CDR1 reads SGHRS; CDR2 reads YFSETQ. The CDR3 is made up of 12 amino acids. Trimming pared 4 bases from V and 4 bases from J, leaving 8 bases between. The DNA for the CDR3 is TGCGCCAGCAGCCCGGACAGCTATGGCTACACCTTC. Translating it yields CASSPDSYGYTF.

The chain is built from TRBV12-3 or TRBV12-4 and TRBJ2-2; 12 nucleotides match TRBD1. The CDR3 covers 17 residues. J was trimmed by 3 bases and V by 5 bases; bases with no gene match: 7. In DNA, the CDR3 is TGTGCCAGCAGTGGCCGGGACAGGGGGCTGGACACCGGGGAGCTGTTTTTT. It is translated as CASSGRDRGLDTGELFF.

The rearrangement uses TRBV6-5 and TRBJ2-3; D is undetermined. V dropped 2 bases and J dropped 2 bases, with 14 bases sitting between them. Looked up from germline, CDR1 is MNHEY and CDR2 is SVGAGI. The CDR3 sequence is 16 residues long. CDR3: CASSYLPKSPTDTQYF. The CDR3 nucleotides read TGTGCCAGCAGTTACCTCCCAAAGAGCCCCACAGATACGCAGTATTTT.

This clonotype occurred a few times. V usage is TRBV18 and J usage is TRBJ2-2; either TRBD1 or TRBD2 may fit D (5 bases each). Germline CDR1 KGHSH, CDR2 LQKENI. The CDR3 is 16 amino acids. With 0 bases removed from V and 2 bases from J, the gap between germline ends came to 10 bases. In nucleotides, the CDR3 is TGTGCCAGCTCACCACCGGGACGGGTCAACACCGGGGAGCTGTTTTTT. This translates into CASSPPGRVNTGELFF.